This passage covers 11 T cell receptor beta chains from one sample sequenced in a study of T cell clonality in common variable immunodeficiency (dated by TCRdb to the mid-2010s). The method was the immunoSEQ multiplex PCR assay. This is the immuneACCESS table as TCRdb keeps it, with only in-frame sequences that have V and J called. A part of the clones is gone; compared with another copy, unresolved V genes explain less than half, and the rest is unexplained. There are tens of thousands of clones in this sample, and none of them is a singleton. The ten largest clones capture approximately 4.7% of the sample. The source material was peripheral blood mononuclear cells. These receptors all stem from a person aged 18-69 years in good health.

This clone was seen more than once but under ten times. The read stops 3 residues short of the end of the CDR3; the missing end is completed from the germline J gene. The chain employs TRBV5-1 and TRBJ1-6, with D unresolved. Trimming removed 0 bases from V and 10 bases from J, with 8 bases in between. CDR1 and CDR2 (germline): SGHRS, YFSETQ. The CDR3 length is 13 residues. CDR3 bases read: TGCGCCAGCAGCTTGGGGGCTGGGTCACCC. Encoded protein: CASSLGAGSP. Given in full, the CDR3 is CASSLGAGSPLHF.

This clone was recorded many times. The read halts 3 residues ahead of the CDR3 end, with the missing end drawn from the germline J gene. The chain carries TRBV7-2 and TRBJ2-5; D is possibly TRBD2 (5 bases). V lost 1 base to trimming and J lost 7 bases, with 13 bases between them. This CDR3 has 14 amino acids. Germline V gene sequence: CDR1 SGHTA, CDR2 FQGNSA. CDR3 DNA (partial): TGTGCCAGCAGCTTAGGTGTAGCCGCGGGGACC. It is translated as CASSLGVAAGT. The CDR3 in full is CASSLGVAAGTQYF. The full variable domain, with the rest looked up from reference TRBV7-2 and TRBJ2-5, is GAGVSQSPSNKVTEKGKDVELRCDPISGHTALYWYRQSLGQGLEFLIYFQGNSAPDKSGLPSDRFSAERTGGSVSTLTIQRTQQEDSAVYLCASSLGVAAGTQYFGPGTRLLVL.

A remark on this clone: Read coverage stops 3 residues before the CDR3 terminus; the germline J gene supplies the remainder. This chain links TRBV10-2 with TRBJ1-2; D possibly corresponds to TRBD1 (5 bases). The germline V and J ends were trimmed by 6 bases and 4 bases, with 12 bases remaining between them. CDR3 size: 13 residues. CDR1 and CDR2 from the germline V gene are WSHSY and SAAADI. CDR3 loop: CASRDREFYGYTF. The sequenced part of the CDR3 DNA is TGCGCCAGCAGAGACAGAGAATTCTATGGC.

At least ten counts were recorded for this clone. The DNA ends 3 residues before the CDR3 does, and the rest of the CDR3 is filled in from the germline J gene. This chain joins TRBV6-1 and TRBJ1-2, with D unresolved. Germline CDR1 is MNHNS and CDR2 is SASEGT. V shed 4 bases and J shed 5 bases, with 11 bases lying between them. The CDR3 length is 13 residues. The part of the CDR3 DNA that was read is TGTGCCAGCAGTGTACAGAACGAATATGGC. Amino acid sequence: CASSVQNEYG. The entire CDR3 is CASSVQNEYGYTF.

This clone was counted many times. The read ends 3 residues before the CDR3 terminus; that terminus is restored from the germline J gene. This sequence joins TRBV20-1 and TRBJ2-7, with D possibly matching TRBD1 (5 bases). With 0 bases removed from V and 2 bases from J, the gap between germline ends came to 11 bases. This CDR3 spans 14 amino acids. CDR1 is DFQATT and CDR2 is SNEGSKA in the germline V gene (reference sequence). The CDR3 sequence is CSARDLRGPYEQYF. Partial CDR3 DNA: TGCAGTGCTAGAGATCTAAGGGGCCCCTACGAG.

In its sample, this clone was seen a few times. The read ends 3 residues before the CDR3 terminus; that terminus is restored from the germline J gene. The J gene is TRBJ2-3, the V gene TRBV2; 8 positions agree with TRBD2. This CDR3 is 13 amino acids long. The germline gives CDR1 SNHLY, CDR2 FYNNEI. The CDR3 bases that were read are TGTGCAGACCAGGGACTAGGGGGTGAGACG. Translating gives CADQGLGGET. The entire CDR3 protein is CADQGLGGETQYF.

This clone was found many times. CDR3 DNA (partial): TGCAGTGCGAGCACGGACAATGGC. Protein: CSASTDNG. The whole CDR3 protein reads CSASTDNGYTF. This sequence joins TRBV20-1 and TRBJ1-2, with a weak D call TRBD1 (5 bases). With the read ending 3 residues before the CDR3 end, the germline J gene is used to fill in that end. The ends were cut back, 6 bases at V and 6 bases at J, with 11 bases in the middle. This CDR3 region has 11 residues. Germline V gives CDR1 DFQATT, CDR2 SNEGSKA (reference sequence).

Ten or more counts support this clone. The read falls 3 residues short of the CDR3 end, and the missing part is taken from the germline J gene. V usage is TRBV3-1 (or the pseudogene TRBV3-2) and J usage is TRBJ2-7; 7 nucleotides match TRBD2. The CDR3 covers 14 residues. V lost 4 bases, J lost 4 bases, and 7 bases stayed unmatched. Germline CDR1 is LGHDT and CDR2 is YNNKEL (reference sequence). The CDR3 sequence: CASSRSGGGYEQYF. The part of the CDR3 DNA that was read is TGTGCCAGCAGCCGGTCGGGAGGCGGGTACGAG.

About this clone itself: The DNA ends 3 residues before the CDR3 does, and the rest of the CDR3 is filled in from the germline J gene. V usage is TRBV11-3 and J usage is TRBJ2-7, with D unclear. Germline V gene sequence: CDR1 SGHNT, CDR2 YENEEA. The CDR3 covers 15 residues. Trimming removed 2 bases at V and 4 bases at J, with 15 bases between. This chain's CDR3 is CASSLWPGSAYEQYF. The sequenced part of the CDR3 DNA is TGTGCCAGCAGCTTATGGCCCGGGTCAGCTTACGAG.

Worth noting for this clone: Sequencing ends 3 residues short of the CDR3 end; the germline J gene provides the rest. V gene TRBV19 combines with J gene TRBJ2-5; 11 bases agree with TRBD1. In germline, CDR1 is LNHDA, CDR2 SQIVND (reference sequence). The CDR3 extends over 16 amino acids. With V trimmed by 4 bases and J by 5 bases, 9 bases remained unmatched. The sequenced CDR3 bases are TGTGCCAGTAGTAACTCCGGGACAGGGGGGTGGGAGACC. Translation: CASSNSGTGGWET. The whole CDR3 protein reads CASSNSGTGGWETQYF.

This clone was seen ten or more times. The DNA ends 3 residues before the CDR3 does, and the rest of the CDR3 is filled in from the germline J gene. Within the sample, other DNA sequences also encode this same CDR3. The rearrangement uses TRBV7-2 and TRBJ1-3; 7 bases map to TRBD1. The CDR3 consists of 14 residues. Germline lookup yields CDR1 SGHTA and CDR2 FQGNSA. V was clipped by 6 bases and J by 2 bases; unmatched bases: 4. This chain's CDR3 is CASRPDRAGNTIYF. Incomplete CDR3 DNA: TGTGCCAGCAGACCTGACAGGGCTGGAAACACC.